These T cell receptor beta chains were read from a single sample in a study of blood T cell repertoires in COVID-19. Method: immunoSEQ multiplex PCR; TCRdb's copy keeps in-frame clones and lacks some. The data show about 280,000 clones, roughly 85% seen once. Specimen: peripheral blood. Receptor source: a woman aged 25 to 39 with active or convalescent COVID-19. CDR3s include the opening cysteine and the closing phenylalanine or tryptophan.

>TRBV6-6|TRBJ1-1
CASSYLVRGPNTEAFF
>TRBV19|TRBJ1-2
CASSFNRQENYGYTF
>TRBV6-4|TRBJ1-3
CAPKLRGVLRAGNTIYF
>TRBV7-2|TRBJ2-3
CASSLVTGGGTDTQYF
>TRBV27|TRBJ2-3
CASTLGRGGTQYF
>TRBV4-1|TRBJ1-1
CASSQDRGGALNTEAFF
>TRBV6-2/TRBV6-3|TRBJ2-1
CASSYPSRFGSYNEQFF
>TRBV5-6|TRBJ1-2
CASSSTGRGANYGYTF
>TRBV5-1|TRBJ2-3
CASSLASEADTQYF
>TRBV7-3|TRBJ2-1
CASSLGLAGENEQFF
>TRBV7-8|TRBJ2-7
CASSLADRGLEQYF
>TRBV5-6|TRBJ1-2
CASSPRQGLSYGYTF
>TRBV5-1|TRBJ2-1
CASSLMGGDNEQFF
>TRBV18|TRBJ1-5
CASSPAGFQPQHF
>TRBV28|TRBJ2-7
CASSSPGNSYEQYF
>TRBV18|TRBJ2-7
CASSYRPFSYEQYF
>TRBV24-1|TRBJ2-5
CATSDLGLGQETQYF
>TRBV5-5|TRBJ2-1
CASSSLAEGFDEQFF
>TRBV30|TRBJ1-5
CAWSVGGSNQPQHF
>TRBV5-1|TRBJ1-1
CASSSLQGPTEAFF
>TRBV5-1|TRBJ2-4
CASSLFWDRGSYAKNIQYF
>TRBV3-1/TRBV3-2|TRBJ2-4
CASSQAGTSGGEYF